One sample yielded the 6 T cell receptor beta chains listed below, sequenced in a study of T cells after yellow fever vaccination. MiXCR, applied by TCRdb to the 5' RACE reads, yields one record per CDR3 protein. There are about 300,000 distinct CDR3 sequences in the sample; approximately 8% occur only once, and approximately 3.3% lies in the top ten. The sample here was CD4+ T cells sorted from PBMCs, taken 5 days after the yellow fever booster vaccination. The receptors were sampled from a man between 18 and 29 years old who received the YFV17D yellow fever vaccine.

Only a few counts were recorded for this clonotype. The chain recombines TRBV27 with TRBJ2-1; TRBD1 might be the D (5 bases). Deletions cut 4 bases from V and 6 bases from J, with 13 bases between. The CDR3 is made up of 14 amino acids. Per germline, CDR1 MNHEY and CDR2 SMNVEV (reference sequence). The CDR3 DNA is TGTGCCAGCAGTTCATGGCCGCAGGGCAATGAGCAGTTCTTC. It specifies CASSSWPQGNEQFF.

This clonotype was detected only a few times. This chain joins TRBV20-1 and TRBJ1-1; D is unclear. The CDR3 length is 10 residues. Germline V gene data show CDR1 as DFQATT and CDR2 as SNEGSKA (reference sequence). CDR3 sequence: CRAGGERAFF. The CDR3 nucleotides read TGCAGGGCTGGCGGGGAGCGCGCTTTCTTT.

In this sample, this clonotype turned up many times. The chain uses TRBV10-3 and TRBJ2-5; maybe TRBD2 (7 bases). Germline V gene data show CDR1 as ENHRY and CDR2 as SYGVKD. This CDR3 comprises 17 residues. Trimming took 0 bases from V and 3 from J, leaving 17 bases between them. CDR3: CAISESYGGPLKETQYF. In DNA form, the CDR3 reads TGTGCCATCAGTGAGTCGTACGGGGGGCCTCTTAAAGAGACCCAGTACTTC.

At least ten counts were recorded for this clonotype. The chain employs TRBV20-1 and TRBJ2-5, with D possibly matching TRBD1 (5 bases). The V and J ends lost 3 bases and 4 bases respectively, with 12 bases between them. Germline V gene data show CDR1 as DFQATT and CDR2 as SNEGSKA (reference sequence). The CDR3 is made up of 13 amino acids. As DNA, the CDR3 is TGCAGTGCTAGTAGGGGCCCTGGAGAGACCCAGTACTTC. Translated, it gives CSASRGPGETQYF.

This clonotype has just a few counts. The chain employs TRBV4-2 and TRBJ2-3; 11 bases are a match to TRBD1. The CDR3 spans 16 residues. Germline trimming cut 3 bases from V and 4 bases from J; bases unmatched to any gene: 6. Germline loops: CDR1 LGHNA, CDR2 YNFKEQ. The CDR3 DNA sequence: TGTGCCAGCAGCCAGATGGGGACAGGGGGGTCAGATACGCAGTATTTT. Amino acid sequence: CASSQMGTGGSDTQYF.

This clonotype has more than one count but fewer than ten. The chain couples TRBV3-1 to TRBJ1-6; D is unresolved. Germline CDR1 and CDR2: LGHDT and YNNKEL (reference sequence). The CDR3 totals 13 residues. The germline V and J ends were trimmed by 3 bases and 10 bases, with 10 bases remaining between them. CDR3 protein: CASSHDVPSPLHF. The CDR3 coding sequence is TGTGCCAGCAGCCATGACGTCCCCTCACCCCTCCACTTT.